These 5 T cell receptor beta chains were sequenced from one sample in a study of T cells after yellow fever vaccination. TCRdb re-called the 5' RACE reads through MiXCR, storing one row per CDR3 protein. The repertoire includes about 340,000 distinct CDR3 sequences, under 15% of them detected once, and about 3% sits in the top ten. The sample in question was CD4+ T cells sorted from PBMCs, obtained 15 days after the yellow fever booster vaccination. These receptors all stem from a man between 18 and 29 years old who received the YFV17D yellow fever vaccine.

This chain joins TRBV20-1 and TRBJ2-7, with D possibly TRBD1 on 6 matching bases. V was shortened by 5 bases and J by 3 bases, with 17 bases between the two germline ends. Looked up from germline, CDR1 is DFQATT and CDR2 is SNEGSKA (reference sequence). The CDR3 length is 14 residues. CDR3 in amino acids: CSALSRQAIYEQYV. In nucleotides, the CDR3 is TGCAGTGCTTTGTCCCGACAGGCGATCTACGAGCAGTACGTC.

This clonotype was recorded a few times. The chain joins TRBV11-2 to TRBJ2-7; possible D gene TRBD2, 5 bases. V gave up 3 bases and J gave up 7 bases, with 16 bases separating them. Germline CDR1 is SGHAT and CDR2 is FQNNGV. This CDR3 comprises 14 residues. Here the CDR3 reads CASSLISRDAEQYF. CDR3 sequence (DNA): TGTGCCAGCAGCTTGATCAGTCGGGATGCGGAGCAGTACTTC.

This clonotype occurred a few times. The chain couples TRBV6-5 to TRBJ2-5; D is perhaps TRBD1 (6 bases). The CDR3 has 16 residues. Germline V CDR1 and CDR2: MNHEY, SVGAGI. V gave up 1 base and J gave up 2 bases, with 14 bases separating them. CDR3 sequence: CASSYWFTGLQETQYF. In DNA form, the CDR3 reads TGTGCCAGCAGTTACTGGTTTACAGGGCTTCAAGAGACCCAGTACTTC.

Notes on this clonotype: The CDR3 does not end in the conserved phenylalanine or tryptophan, so this is likely a read error. It is unclear where the CDR3 begins or ends on the DNA, so no DNA is shown, and the CDR3 is as TCRdb lists it. The J gene is TRBJ1-2, the V gene TRBV15; the table's D gene call, TRBD1, was not cross checked with the DNA. The CDR3 length is 12 residues, termini included. Germline assignment: CDR1 LNHNV and CDR2 YYDKDF (reference sequence). The CDR3 sequence is CATSTRDSKLTL.

This clonotype has a handful of counts. The chain couples TRBV7-9 to TRBJ2-3, with D tentatively TRBD2 (5 bases). CDR1 is SEHNR, CDR2 FQNEAQ, per germline (reference sequence). Trimming took off 5 bases at V and 6 bases at J, with 21 bases between the two ends. The CDR3 has 16 residues. The CDR3 region has the DNA TGTGCCAGCAGCCAACCCTCGACTAAGATCCGGGATACGCAGTATTTT. Its translation is CASSQPSTKIRDTQYF.